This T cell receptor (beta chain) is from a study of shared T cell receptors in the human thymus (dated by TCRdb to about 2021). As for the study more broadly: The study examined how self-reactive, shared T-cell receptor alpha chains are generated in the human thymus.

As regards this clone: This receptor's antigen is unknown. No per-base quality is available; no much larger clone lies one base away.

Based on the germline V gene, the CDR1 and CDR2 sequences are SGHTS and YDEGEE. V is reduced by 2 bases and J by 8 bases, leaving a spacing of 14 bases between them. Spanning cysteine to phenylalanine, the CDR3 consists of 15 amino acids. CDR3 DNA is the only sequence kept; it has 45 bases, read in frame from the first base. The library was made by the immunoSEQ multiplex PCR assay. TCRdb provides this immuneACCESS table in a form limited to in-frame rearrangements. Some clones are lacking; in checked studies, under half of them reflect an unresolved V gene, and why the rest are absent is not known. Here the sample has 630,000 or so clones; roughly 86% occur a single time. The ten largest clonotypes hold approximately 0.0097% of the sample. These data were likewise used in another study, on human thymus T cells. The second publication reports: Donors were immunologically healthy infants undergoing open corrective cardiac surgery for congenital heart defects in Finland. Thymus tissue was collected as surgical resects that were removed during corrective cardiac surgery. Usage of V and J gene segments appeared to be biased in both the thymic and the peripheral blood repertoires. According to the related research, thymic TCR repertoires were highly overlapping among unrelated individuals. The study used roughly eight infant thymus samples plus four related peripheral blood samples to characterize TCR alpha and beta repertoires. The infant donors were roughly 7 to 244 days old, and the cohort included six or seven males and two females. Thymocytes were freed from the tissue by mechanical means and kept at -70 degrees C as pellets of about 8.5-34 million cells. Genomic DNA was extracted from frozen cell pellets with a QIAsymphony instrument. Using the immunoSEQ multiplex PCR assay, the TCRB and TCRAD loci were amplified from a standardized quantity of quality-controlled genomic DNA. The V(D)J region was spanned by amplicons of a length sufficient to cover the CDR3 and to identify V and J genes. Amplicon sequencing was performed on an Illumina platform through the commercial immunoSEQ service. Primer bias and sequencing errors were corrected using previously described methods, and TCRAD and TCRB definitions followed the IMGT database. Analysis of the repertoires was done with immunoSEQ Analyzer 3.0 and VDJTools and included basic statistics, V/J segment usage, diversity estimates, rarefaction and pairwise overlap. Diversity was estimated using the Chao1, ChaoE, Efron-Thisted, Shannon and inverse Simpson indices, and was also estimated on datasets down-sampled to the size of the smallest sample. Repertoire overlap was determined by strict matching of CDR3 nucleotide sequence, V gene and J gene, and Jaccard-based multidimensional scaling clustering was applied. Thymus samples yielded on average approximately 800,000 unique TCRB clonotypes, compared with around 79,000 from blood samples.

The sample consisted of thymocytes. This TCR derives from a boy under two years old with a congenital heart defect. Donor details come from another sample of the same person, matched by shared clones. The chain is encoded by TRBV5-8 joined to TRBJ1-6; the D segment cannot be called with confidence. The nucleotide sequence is TGTGCCAGCAGCTTTCAAAGAGCTACGGATTCACCCCTCCACTTT. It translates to CASSFQRATDSPLHF.